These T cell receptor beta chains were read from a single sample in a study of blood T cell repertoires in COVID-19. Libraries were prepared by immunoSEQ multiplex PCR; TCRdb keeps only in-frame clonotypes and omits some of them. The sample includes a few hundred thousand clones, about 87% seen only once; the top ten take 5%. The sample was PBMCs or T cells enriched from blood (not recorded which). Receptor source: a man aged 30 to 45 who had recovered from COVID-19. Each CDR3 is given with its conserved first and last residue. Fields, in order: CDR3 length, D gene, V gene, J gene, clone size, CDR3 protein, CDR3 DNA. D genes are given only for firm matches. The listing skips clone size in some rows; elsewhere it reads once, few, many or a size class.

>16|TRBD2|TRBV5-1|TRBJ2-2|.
CASSWRLAGDTGELFF
TGCGCCAGCAGCTGGAGACTAGCGGGGGACACCGGGGAGCTGTTTTTT
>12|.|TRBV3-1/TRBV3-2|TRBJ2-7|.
CASSQVSYEQYF
TGTGCCAGCAGCCAAGTATCCTACGAGCAGTACTTC
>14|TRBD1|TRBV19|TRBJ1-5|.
CASWPGQGVLPQHF
TGTGCCAGTTGGCCGGGACAGGGGGTTTTGCCCCAGCATTTT
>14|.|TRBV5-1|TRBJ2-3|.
CASSENRDTDTQYF
TGCGCCAGCAGCGAAAACAGGGACACAGATACGCAGTATTTT
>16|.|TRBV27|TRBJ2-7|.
CASSLLRGDSSPEQYF
TGTGCCAGCAGTTTACTTAGGGGGGACAGTTCCCCCGAGCAGTACTTC
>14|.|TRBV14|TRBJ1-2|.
CASSQDWTDYGYTF
TGTGCCAGCAGCCAAGACTGGACAGACTATGGCTACACCTTC
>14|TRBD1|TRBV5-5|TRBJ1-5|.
CASSELGQYQPQHF
TGTGCCAGCAGCGAATTGGGACAGTATCAGCCCCAGCATTTT
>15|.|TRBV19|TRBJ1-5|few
CASSQNRDSNQPQHF
TGTGCCAGTAGTCAAAACAGGGATAGCAATCAGCCCCAGCATTTT
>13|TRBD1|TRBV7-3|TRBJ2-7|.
CASSPGTGGEQYF
TGTGCCAGCAGCCCCGGGACAGGGGGCGAGCAGTACTTC
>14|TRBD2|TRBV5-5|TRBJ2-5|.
CASSLESGRETQYF
TGTGCCAGCAGCTTGGAGTCCGGGAGGGAGACCCAGTACTTC
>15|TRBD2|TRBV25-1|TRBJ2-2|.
CASKRTSAHTGELFF
TGTGCCAGCAAAAGGACTAGCGCGCACACCGGGGAGCTGTTTTTT
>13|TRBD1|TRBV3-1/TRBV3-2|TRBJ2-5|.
CASSRQGAETQYF
TGTGCCAGCAGCCGGCAGGGGGCGGAGACCCAGTACTTC
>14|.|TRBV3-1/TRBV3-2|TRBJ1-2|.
CASSPEISNYGYTF
TGTGCCAGCAGCCCCGAGATTTCTAACTATGGCTACACCTTC
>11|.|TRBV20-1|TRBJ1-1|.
CSASLRPEAFF
TGCAGTGCTAGTCTCCGTCCTGAAGCTTTCTTT
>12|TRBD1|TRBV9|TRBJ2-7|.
CASRGTGLEQYF
TGTGCCAGCCGCGGGACAGGGCTCGAGCAGTACTTC
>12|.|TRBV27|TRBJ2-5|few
CASSPDPGTQYF
TGTGCCAGCAGTCCCGACCCAGGGACCCAGTACTTC
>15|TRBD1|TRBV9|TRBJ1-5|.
CASNRQGAGNQPQHF
TGTGCCAGCAACCGGCAGGGGGCTGGAAATCAGCCCCAGCATTTT
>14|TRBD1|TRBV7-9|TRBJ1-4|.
CASKGQPTNEKLFF
TGTGCCAGCAAGGGACAGCCAACTAATGAAAAACTGTTTTTT
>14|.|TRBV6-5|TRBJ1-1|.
CASRPGKTNTEAFF
TGTGCCAGCAGACCCGGGAAGACGAACACTGAAGCTTTCTTT
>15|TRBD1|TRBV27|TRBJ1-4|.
CASRNRGAPNEKLFF
TGTGCCAGCAGAAACAGGGGGGCACCTAATGAAAAACTGTTTTTT
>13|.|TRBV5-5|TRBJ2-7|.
CASSSWQAYEQYF
TGTGCCAGCAGCTCATGGCAAGCCTACGAGCAGTACTTC
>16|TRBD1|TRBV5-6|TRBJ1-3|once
CASSGGQGVIGNTIYF
TGTGCCAGCAGCGGGGGACAGGGGGTCATTGGAAACACCATATATTTT
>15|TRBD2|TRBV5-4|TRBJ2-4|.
CASTPFGRSENIQYF
TGTGCCAGCACCCCCTTCGGGAGGAGCGAAAACATTCAGTACTTC
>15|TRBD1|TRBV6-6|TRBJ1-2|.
CASSPRADRAGGYTF
TGTGCCAGCAGTCCCCGAGCTGACAGGGCGGGTGGCTACACCTTC
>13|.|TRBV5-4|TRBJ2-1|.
CASRLDSYNEQFF
TGTGCCAGCAGACTTGACAGCTACAATGAGCAGTTCTTC
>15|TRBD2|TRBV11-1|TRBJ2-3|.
CASRPLGGSTDTQYF
TGTGCCAGCAGGCCGCTGGGGGGGAGCACAGATACGCAGTATTTT
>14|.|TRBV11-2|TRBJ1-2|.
CASSRGGLNYGYTF
TGTGCCAGCAGCCGAGGTGGCCTTAACTATGGCTACACCTTC
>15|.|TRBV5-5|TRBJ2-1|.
CASSPQTPRGNEQFF
TGTGCCAGCAGCCCCCAAACACCCCGGGGCAATGAGCAGTTCTTC
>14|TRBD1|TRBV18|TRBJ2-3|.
CASSRQGGADTQYF
TGTGCCAGCTCAAGACAGGGGGGGGCAGATACGCAGTATTTT
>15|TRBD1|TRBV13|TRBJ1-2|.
CASSKDPGQHYGYTF
TGTGCCAGCAGCAAAGACCCGGGACAGCACTATGGCTACACCTTC
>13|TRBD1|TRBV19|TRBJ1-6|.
CASQEGAGSPLHF
TGTGCCAGTCAAGAGGGGGCTGGGTCACCCCTCCACTTT
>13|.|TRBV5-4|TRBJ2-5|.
CASSLAVRGNRNF
TGTGCCAGCAGCTTGGCGGTCAGGGGAAACAGGAACTTC
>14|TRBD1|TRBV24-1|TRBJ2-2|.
CATSDRDRGGELFF
TGTGCCACCAGTGATCGGGACAGGGGCGGGGAGCTGTTTTTT
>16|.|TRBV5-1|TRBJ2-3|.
CASSLAGLAMRDTQYF
TGCGCCAGCAGCTTGGCCGGGCTAGCGATGCGGGATACGCAGTATTTT
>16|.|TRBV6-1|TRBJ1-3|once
CASSGTARGSGNTIYF
TGTGCCAGCAGTGGCACCGCCAGGGGCTCTGGAAACACCATATATTTT
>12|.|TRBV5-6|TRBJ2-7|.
CASSLGGYEQYF
TGTGCCAGCAGCCTCGGGGGCTACGAGCAGTACTTC
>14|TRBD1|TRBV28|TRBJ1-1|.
CASTLTGWSTEAFF
TGTGCCAGCACACTGACAGGGTGGTCTACTGAAGCTTTCTTT
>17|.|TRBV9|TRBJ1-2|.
CASSITSGHSVVDGYTF
TGTGCCAGCAGCATCACCTCGGGACATTCGGTGGTGGATGGCTACACCTTC
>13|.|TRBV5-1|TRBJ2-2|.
CASSPRETGELFF
TGCGCCAGCAGCCCCAGGGAAACCGGGGAGCTGTTTTTT
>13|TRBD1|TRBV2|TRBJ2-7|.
CASRRTGSYEQYF
TGTGCCAGCAGGCGGACAGGCTCCTACGAGCAGTACTTC
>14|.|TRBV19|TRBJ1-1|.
CASSFGQQNTEAFF
TGTGCCAGTAGTTTTGGACAGCAGAACACTGAAGCTTTCTTT
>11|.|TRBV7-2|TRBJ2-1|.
CASSSRIEQFF
TGTGCCAGCAGCTCGAGAATTGAGCAGTTCTTC